Following are 10 T cell receptor beta chains from one sample sequenced in a study of blood T cell repertoires in COVID-19. Libraries were prepared by immunoSEQ multiplex PCR; TCRdb keeps only in-frame clonotypes and omits some of them. The table lists roughly 410,000 clones, over 75% of them singletons, with 2.3% in the top ten. Sequenced input: peripheral blood. The source is a woman aged 60-70 years with COVID-19, enrolled during active disease.

The chain carries TRBV30 and TRBJ1-3; D is possibly TRBD1 (5 bases). The V and J ends lost 3 bases and 0 bases respectively, with 9 bases between them. The germline gives CDR1 GTSNPN, CDR2 SVGIG (reference sequence). The CDR3 is 14 amino acids. Written as DNA, the CDR3 is TGTGCCTGGAGCAGGGCCAACTCTGGAAACACCATATATTTT. Translated: CAWSRANSGNTIYF.

The chain combines TRBV6-6 with TRBJ2-2; 7 bases are a match to TRBD2. Germline CDR1 MNHNY, CDR2 SVGAGI (reference sequence). CDR3 size: 16 residues. Trimming cost V 1 base and J 3 bases; bases outside gene matches: 5. CDR3 in amino acids: CASSYFGGGYTGELFF. DNA for the CDR3: TGTGCCAGCAGTTACTTTGGGGGGGGATACACCGGGGAGCTGTTTTTT.

The chain combines TRBV20-1 with TRBJ2-3; D perhaps matches TRBD1 (5 bases). V dropped 7 bases and J dropped 6 bases, with 11 bases sitting between them. The germline CDR1 and CDR2 sequences are DFQATT and SNEGSKA (reference sequence). This CDR3 has 11 amino acids. The DNA of the CDR3 is TGCAGTGTCAGTAGGGGCGATACGCAGTATTTT. The encoded protein is CSVSRGDTQYF.

CDR3 residues: CASSIGETYEQYF. The CDR3 DNA sequence: TGTGCCAGTAGTATAGGTGAGACCTACGAGCAGTACTTC. This chain uses TRBV19 with TRBJ2-7; no clear D gene. There are 13 residues in the CDR3. Germline V lookup: CDR1 LNHDA, CDR2 SQIVND (reference sequence). The V end lost 1 base, the J end lost 2 bases, and 6 bases lay between the germline ends.

The rearrangement uses TRBV3-1 (or the pseudogene TRBV3-2) and TRBJ2-3; no clear D gene. V dropped 3 bases and J dropped 6 bases, with 19 bases sitting between them. Germline values: CDR1 LGHDT, CDR2 YNNKEL (reference sequence). CDR3 length: 16 residues. The CDR3 protein is CASSHPTRANADTQYF. The DNA of the CDR3 is TGTGCCAGCAGCCATCCGACACGAGCCAATGCGGATACGCAGTATTTT.

The genes are TRBV7-9 and TRBJ2-5; 7 nucleotides agree with TRBD2. The V gene end was trimmed by 3 bases and the J gene end by 2 bases; junction bases not matched to a gene: 3. Germline lookup yields CDR1 SEHNR and CDR2 FQNEAQ (reference sequence). This CDR3 is 14 amino acids long. The CDR3 here is CASSFGGGQETQYF. In nucleotides, the CDR3 is TGTGCCAGCAGCTTCGGCGGGGGACAAGAGACCCAGTACTTC. Variable domain in full (rest from reference TRBV7-9 and TRBJ2-5): DTGVSQNPRHKITKRGQNVTFRCDPISEHNRLYWYRQTLGQGPEFLTYFQNEAQLEKSRLLSDRFSAERPKGSFSTLEIQRTEQGDSAMYLCASSFGGGQETQYFGPGTRLLVL.

The chain couples TRBV19 to TRBJ2-7; tentatively, D is TRBD1 (7 bases). The V gene lost 6 bases and the J gene lost 0 bases, with 15 bases spanning the gap. The length of the CDR3 is 15 residues. Germline CDR1 and CDR2: LNHDA and SQIVND (reference sequence). CDR3 loop: CASSLEGAPSYEQYF. The CDR3 DNA is TGTGCCAGTAGCCTGGAGGGGGCCCCCTCCTACGAGCAGTACTTC. The full variable domain, completed using reference TRBV19 and TRBJ2-7, is DGGITQSPKYLFRKEGQNVTLSCEQNLNHDAMYWYRQDPGQGLRLIYYSQIVNDFQKGDIAEGYSVSREKKESFPLTVTSAQKNPTAFYLCASSLEGAPSYEQYFGPGTRLTVT.

A single count supports this clone. The gene calls are TRBV3-1 (or the pseudogene TRBV3-2) and TRBJ2-7, with TRBD1 as a possible D gene (6 bases). Trimming took off 6 bases at V and 4 bases at J, with 13 bases between the two ends. Germline-derived CDR1 and CDR2 are LGHDT and YNNKEL (reference sequence). This CDR3 region has 13 residues. CDR3 in DNA: TGTGCCAGCAGGGGGGCAGGGTTGTACGAGCAGTACTTC. It yields the protein CASRGAGLYEQYF.

This chain joins TRBV19 and TRBJ1-5, with a weak D call TRBD1 (5 bases). Germline lookup yields CDR1 LNHDA and CDR2 SQIVND (reference sequence). V was cut by 4 bases and J by 5 bases, with 9 bases left in between. There are 13 residues in the CDR3. As DNA, the CDR3 is TGTGCCAGTAGTACCCAGGGCCATCAGCCCCAGCATTTT. Translated: CASSTQGHQPQHF.

V gene TRBV9 combines with J gene TRBJ1-2, with D possibly being TRBD1 (5 bases). CDR3 length: 15 residues. CDR1 is SGDLS, CDR2 YYNGEE, per germline. The germline V and J ends were trimmed by 2 bases and 5 bases, with 16 bases remaining between them. The DNA of the CDR3 is TGTGCCAGCAGCGTGTCAGGGACTCCGCGGTATGGCTACACCTTC. This sequence encodes CASSVSGTPRYGYTF.